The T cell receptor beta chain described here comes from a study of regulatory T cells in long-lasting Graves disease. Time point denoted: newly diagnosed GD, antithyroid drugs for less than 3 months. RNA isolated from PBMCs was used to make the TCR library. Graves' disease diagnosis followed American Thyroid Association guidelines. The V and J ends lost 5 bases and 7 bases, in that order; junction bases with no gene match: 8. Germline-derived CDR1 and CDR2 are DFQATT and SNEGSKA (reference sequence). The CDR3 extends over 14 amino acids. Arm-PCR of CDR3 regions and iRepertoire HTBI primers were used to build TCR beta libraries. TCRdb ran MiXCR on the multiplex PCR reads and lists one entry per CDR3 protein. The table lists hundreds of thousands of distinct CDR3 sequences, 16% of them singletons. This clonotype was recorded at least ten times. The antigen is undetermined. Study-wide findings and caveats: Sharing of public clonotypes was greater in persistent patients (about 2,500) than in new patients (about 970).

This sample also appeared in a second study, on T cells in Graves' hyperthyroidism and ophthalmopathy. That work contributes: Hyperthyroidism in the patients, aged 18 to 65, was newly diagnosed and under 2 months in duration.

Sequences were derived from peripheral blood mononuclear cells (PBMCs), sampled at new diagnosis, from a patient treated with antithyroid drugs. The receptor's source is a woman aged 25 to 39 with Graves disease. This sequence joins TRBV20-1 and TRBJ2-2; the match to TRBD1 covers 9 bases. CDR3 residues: CSALDRGSGGELFF. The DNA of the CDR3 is TGCAGTGCTCTGGACAGGGGATCGGGCGGGGAGCTGTTTTTT.